The entry below gives a single TCR beta chain sequence along with its context. The CDR3 is 15 residues long. Germline loops: CDR1 DFQATT, CDR2 SNEGSKA (reference sequence). Between the trimmed V and J ends, which lost 0 bases and 1 base, there was a span of 10 bases. The sample originates from a study of human T cells and chemical hapten exposure. Study at large: 2% DPC applied to a 2 cm by 2 cm arm area sensitized donors.

TCRdb re-called the RACE reads through MiXCR, storing one row per CDR3 protein. The sample lists fewer than 200,000 distinct CDR3 sequences; roughly a quarter were seen once. Time point in this sample: patch test 3, about 24 weeks after DPC sensitization. Treatment given: therapeutic diphenylcyclopropenone sensitization with weekly scalp DPC. The chain links TRBV20-1 to TRBJ2-1; perhaps TRBD2 as D (5 bases). This TCR was recovered from a woman between 18 and 30 years old with alopecia areata. Some clones in this sample may be carry-over from other donors' samples. The sample in question was whole blood, obtained in connection with sensitization to the hapten diphenylcyclopropenone (DPC). CDR3 region: CSAREITGSYNEQFF. In nucleotides, the CDR3 is TGCAGTGCTAGAGAAATCACGGGGTCCTACAATGAGCAGTTCTTC.